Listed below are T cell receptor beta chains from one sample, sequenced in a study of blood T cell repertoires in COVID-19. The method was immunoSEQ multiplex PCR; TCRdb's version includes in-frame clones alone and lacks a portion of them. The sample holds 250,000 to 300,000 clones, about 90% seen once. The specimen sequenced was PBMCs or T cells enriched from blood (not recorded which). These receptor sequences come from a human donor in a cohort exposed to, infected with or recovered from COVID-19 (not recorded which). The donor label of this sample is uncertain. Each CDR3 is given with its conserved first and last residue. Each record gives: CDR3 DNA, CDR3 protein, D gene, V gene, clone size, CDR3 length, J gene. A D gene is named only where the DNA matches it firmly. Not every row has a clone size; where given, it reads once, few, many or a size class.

cdr3_nt: TGTGCCAGTAGTATAATCACAGGGACCCTCCTAGCTGGCTACACCTTC; cdr3_aa: CASSIITGTLLAGYTF; d_call: .; v_call: TRBV19; clone_size: .; cdr3_length: 16; j_call: TRBJ1-2
cdr3_nt: TGTGCCAGTGGGTCGGGACAGGGCGAGCAGTACTTC; cdr3_aa: CASGSGQGEQYF; d_call: TRBD1; v_call: TRBV19; clone_size: .; cdr3_length: 12; j_call: TRBJ2-7
cdr3_nt: TGCGCCAGCAGCCAAGATTCGTACGAGCAGTACTTC; cdr3_aa: CASSQDSYEQYF; d_call: .; v_call: TRBV4-1; clone_size: .; cdr3_length: 12; j_call: TRBJ2-7
cdr3_nt: TGTGCCAGCAGCCAAGATGGCAGGGCTTTAGAAAAACTGTTTTTT; cdr3_aa: CASSQDGRALEKLFF; d_call: .; v_call: TRBV3-1/TRBV3-2; clone_size: .; cdr3_length: 15; j_call: TRBJ1-4
cdr3_nt: TGTGCCCGAGGGGACAGGGTCTATGGCTACACCTTC; cdr3_aa: CARGDRVYGYTF; d_call: TRBD1; v_call: TRBV19; clone_size: .; cdr3_length: 12; j_call: TRBJ1-2
cdr3_nt: TGTGCCAGCAGTTTCCAGGGGAGACGGGCTCAGCCCCAGCATTTT; cdr3_aa: CASSFQGRRAQPQHF; d_call: .; v_call: TRBV28; clone_size: .; cdr3_length: 15; j_call: TRBJ1-5
cdr3_nt: TGTGCCAGCAGTGAGGGGGCCACTAATGAAAAACTGTTTTTT; cdr3_aa: CASSEGATNEKLFF; d_call: .; v_call: TRBV2; clone_size: .; cdr3_length: 14; j_call: TRBJ1-4
cdr3_nt: TGTGCCAGCAGTAAACCGGGACTTCGCTACACCTTC; cdr3_aa: CASSKPGLRYTF; d_call: .; v_call: TRBV28; clone_size: once; cdr3_length: 12; j_call: TRBJ1-2
cdr3_nt: TGTGCCAGCAGCTTGCGCCAGGATTCACCCCTCCACTTT; cdr3_aa: CASSLRQDSPLHF; d_call: .; v_call: TRBV5-4; clone_size: .; cdr3_length: 13; j_call: TRBJ1-6
cdr3_nt: TGTGCCAGCAGTTTGGCAGTCGAGCAGTACTTC; cdr3_aa: CASSLAVEQYF; d_call: .; v_call: TRBV28; clone_size: .; cdr3_length: 11; j_call: TRBJ2-7
cdr3_nt: TGTGCCAGCAGCGTCTCGGGACTAGCTATGGGGGGAGATACGCAGTATTTT; cdr3_aa: CASSVSGLAMGGDTQYF; d_call: TRBD2; v_call: TRBV9; clone_size: .; cdr3_length: 17; j_call: TRBJ2-3
cdr3_nt: TGTGCCAGTGAATCGGACAGGGCTACCGGCTACACCTTC; cdr3_aa: CASESDRATGYTF; d_call: TRBD1; v_call: TRBV19; clone_size: .; cdr3_length: 13; j_call: TRBJ1-2
cdr3_nt: TGTGCCAGTAGTATCGCCGACAGGAGCACCTACGAGCAGTACTTC; cdr3_aa: CASSIADRSTYEQYF; d_call: .; v_call: TRBV19; clone_size: .; cdr3_length: 15; j_call: TRBJ2-7
cdr3_nt: TGCGCCAGCAGCTTGGCGGTCTCCTACGAGCAGTACTTC; cdr3_aa: CASSLAVSYEQYF; d_call: .; v_call: TRBV5-1; clone_size: .; cdr3_length: 13; j_call: TRBJ2-7
cdr3_nt: TGTGCCAGCAGGATGGACAGGGGCTATGGCTACACCTTC; cdr3_aa: CASRMDRGYGYTF; d_call: TRBD1; v_call: TRBV2; clone_size: once; cdr3_length: 13; j_call: TRBJ1-2
cdr3_nt: TGTGCCAGTAGGGGGGCAGGGAAACAGCCCCAGCATTTT; cdr3_aa: CASRGAGKQPQHF; d_call: .; v_call: TRBV19; clone_size: once; cdr3_length: 13; j_call: TRBJ1-5
cdr3_nt: TGTGCCAGCAGCACAGGGGGCCGCAATCAGCCCCAGCATTTT; cdr3_aa: CASSTGGRNQPQHF; d_call: TRBD1; v_call: TRBV28; clone_size: .; cdr3_length: 14; j_call: TRBJ1-5
cdr3_nt: TGTGCCAGCGAAGCGGGGTATAGCAATCAGCCCCAGCATTTT; cdr3_aa: CASEAGYSNQPQHF; d_call: .; v_call: TRBV2; clone_size: .; cdr3_length: 14; j_call: TRBJ1-5
cdr3_nt: TGTGCCAGCAGCTGGCAGGGGTATGAGCAGTTCTTC; cdr3_aa: CASSWQGYEQFF; d_call: .; v_call: TRBV7-2; clone_size: .; cdr3_length: 12; j_call: TRBJ2-1
cdr3_nt: TGTGCCTGGAGTGTAGGATTGCAGGGGAGTCAGCCCCAGCATTTT; cdr3_aa: CAWSVGLQGSQPQHF; d_call: .; v_call: TRBV30; clone_size: .; cdr3_length: 15; j_call: TRBJ1-5
cdr3_nt: TGTGCCAGCAGCTTGGATCAGATCTATGGCTACACCTTC; cdr3_aa: CASSLDQIYGYTF; d_call: .; v_call: TRBV5-6; clone_size: few; cdr3_length: 13; j_call: TRBJ1-2
cdr3_nt: TGTGCCACCAGCAGAGAACAGGGGGGCACTGAAGCTTTCTTT; cdr3_aa: CATSREQGGTEAFF; d_call: TRBD1; v_call: TRBV15; clone_size: .; cdr3_length: 14; j_call: TRBJ1-1
cdr3_nt: TGTGCCAGCAGCCCCGGACTAGCGGGGGTCCTAGGAGATACGCAGTATTTT; cdr3_aa: CASSPGLAGVLGDTQYF; d_call: TRBD2; v_call: TRBV7-3; clone_size: .; cdr3_length: 17; j_call: TRBJ2-3
cdr3_nt: TGTGCCAGCAGTGATCGGACGGGAGATCAGCCCCAGCATTTT; cdr3_aa: CASSDRTGDQPQHF; d_call: .; v_call: TRBV2; clone_size: .; cdr3_length: 14; j_call: TRBJ1-5
cdr3_nt: TGTGCCAGCAGCACTGGGGAGGGCAATGAGCAGTTCTTC; cdr3_aa: CASSTGEGNEQFF; d_call: TRBD2; v_call: TRBV7-3; clone_size: .; cdr3_length: 13; j_call: TRBJ2-1
cdr3_nt: TGTGCCAGCAGCTTAACCGGACAGGGTCCGGGGTGGACCCAGTACTTC; cdr3_aa: CASSLTGQGPGWTQYF; d_call: TRBD1; v_call: TRBV7-3; clone_size: once; cdr3_length: 16; j_call: TRBJ2-5
cdr3_nt: TGTGCCACCAGTGTCCCGGGGCAGGGGGCGGGAGATACGCAGTATTTT; cdr3_aa: CATSVPGQGAGDTQYF; d_call: TRBD1; v_call: TRBV24-1; clone_size: .; cdr3_length: 16; j_call: TRBJ2-3
cdr3_nt: TGTGCCAGCAGCCAAGTAGGAGAGCGGGGGGGCCACGATGAGCAGTTCTTC; cdr3_aa: CASSQVGERGGHDEQFF; d_call: TRBD2; v_call: TRBV4-2; clone_size: once; cdr3_length: 17; j_call: TRBJ2-1
cdr3_nt: TGTGCCAGCAGTGTAAGGGTCGCGGGCCTAATAACGAACACCGGGGAGCTGTTTTTT; cdr3_aa: CASSVRVAGLITNTGELFF; d_call: .; v_call: TRBV6-1; clone_size: .; cdr3_length: 19; j_call: TRBJ2-2
cdr3_nt: TGTGCCAGCAGTGGGCTGGGACAGGGGATGAGGGAGTACTTC; cdr3_aa: CASSGLGQGMREYF; d_call: TRBD1; v_call: TRBV2; clone_size: .; cdr3_length: 14; j_call: TRBJ2-7
cdr3_nt: TGTGCCAGCAGCCTAGAGGGACATCGGGGAGATACGCAGTATTTT; cdr3_aa: CASSLEGHRGDTQYF; d_call: .; v_call: TRBV9; clone_size: .; cdr3_length: 15; j_call: TRBJ2-3
cdr3_nt: TGCGCCAGCAGCTTTACTACGGACACTGAAGCTTTCTTT; cdr3_aa: CASSFTTDTEAFF; d_call: .; v_call: TRBV5-1; clone_size: .; cdr3_length: 13; j_call: TRBJ1-1
cdr3_nt: TGTGCCTTTGGAGGGGACGAGCAGTACTTC; cdr3_aa: CAFGGDEQYF; d_call: .; v_call: TRBV30; clone_size: .; cdr3_length: 10; j_call: TRBJ2-7
cdr3_nt: TGTGCCAGCAGCTTGCGTCCTTCTGAAGCTTTCTTT; cdr3_aa: CASSLRPSEAFF; d_call: .; v_call: TRBV11-2; clone_size: .; cdr3_length: 12; j_call: TRBJ1-1
cdr3_nt: TGTGCCAGCAGTCCCGGACTAGCGTCCCGCGAGCAGTACTTC; cdr3_aa: CASSPGLASREQYF; d_call: TRBD2; v_call: TRBV7-2; clone_size: .; cdr3_length: 14; j_call: TRBJ2-7
cdr3_nt: TGTGCCAGTAGTACCTCTACAGGGGGCGCCGGGTCCCAGCCCCAGCATTTT; cdr3_aa: CASSTSTGGAGSQPQHF; d_call: TRBD1; v_call: TRBV19; clone_size: .; cdr3_length: 17; j_call: TRBJ1-5
cdr3_nt: TGTGCCAGCAGCTTTCGCCGGGGACAGGGGGCGGTCAAAAACATTCAGTACTTC; cdr3_aa: CASSFRRGQGAVKNIQYF; d_call: TRBD1; v_call: TRBV7-8; clone_size: .; cdr3_length: 18; j_call: TRBJ2-4
cdr3_nt: TGTGCCAGCAGTGAGGGACAGGAGTATGGCTACACCTTC; cdr3_aa: CASSEGQEYGYTF; d_call: TRBD1; v_call: TRBV28; clone_size: .; cdr3_length: 13; j_call: TRBJ1-2
cdr3_nt: TGTGCCAGTAGTCGGGTGGCTGGAAACACCATATATTTT; cdr3_aa: CASSRVAGNTIYF; d_call: .; v_call: TRBV19; clone_size: once; cdr3_length: 13; j_call: TRBJ1-3
cdr3_nt: TGTGCCTCCGCCCTGGGGAGGAACACTGAAGCTTTCTTT; cdr3_aa: CASALGRNTEAFF; d_call: .; v_call: TRBV30; clone_size: .; cdr3_length: 13; j_call: TRBJ1-1
cdr3_nt: TGCAGTGCTAGTTTGGCTTACAATGAGCAGTTCTTC; cdr3_aa: CSASLAYNEQFF; d_call: .; v_call: TRBV20-1; clone_size: once; cdr3_length: 12; j_call: TRBJ2-1
cdr3_nt: TGCGCCAGCAGTGAGGCGGATACGCAGTATTTT; cdr3_aa: CASSEADTQYF; d_call: .; v_call: TRBV10-1; clone_size: .; cdr3_length: 11; j_call: TRBJ2-3
cdr3_nt: TGTGCCAGCAGTCAGGGGCTTGGAAACACCATATATTTT; cdr3_aa: CASSQGLGNTIYF; d_call: .; v_call: TRBV7-2; clone_size: .; cdr3_length: 13; j_call: TRBJ1-3
cdr3_nt: TGTGCCAGCAGCCCCCTAAGTGGGGAGGCCGGGGAGCTGTTTTTT; cdr3_aa: CASSPLSGEAGELFF; d_call: .; v_call: TRBV7-2; clone_size: .; cdr3_length: 15; j_call: TRBJ2-2
cdr3_nt: TGTGCCAGCACCCCCTGGGGGGACGGATCCTACGAGCAGTACTTC; cdr3_aa: CASTPWGDGSYEQYF; d_call: .; v_call: TRBV28; clone_size: .; cdr3_length: 15; j_call: TRBJ2-7